This T cell receptor beta chain was found in a study of cytomegalovirus exposure and HLA in healthy donors. Looked up from germline, CDR1 is GTSNPN and CDR2 is SVGIG (reference sequence). The CDR3 is 13 residues long. Trimming shortened V by 2 bases and J by 6 bases, and 11 bases separated the two germline ends. Donors showed nominal health when sampled, although they likely had unrecorded immune exposures. Primers for the PCR totalled 60 Vbeta and 13 Jbeta. TCRdb's copy holds only in-frame clones and misses some; the assay was immunoSEQ multiplex PCR. The sample gives about 92,000 clones, under 80% of which show up once; roughly 7.3% is in the top ten.

The gene calls are TRBV30 and TRBJ1-5; D is possibly TRBD1 (5 bases). The sequence was collected from a man aged 50 to 60 in good health and CMV-seropositive. The source material was PBMCs. CDR3 loop: CAWSLGTGQPQHF. In nucleotides, the CDR3 is TGTGCCTGGAGTCTGGGTACAGGTCAGCCCCAGCATTTT. The whole variable domain, remainder taken from reference TRBV30 and TRBJ1-5, is SQTIHQWPATLVQPVGSPLSLECTVEGTSNPNLYWYRQAAGRGLQLLFYSVGIGQISSEVPQNLSASRPQDRQFILSSKKLLLSDSGFYLCAWSLGTGQPQHFGDGTRLSIL.